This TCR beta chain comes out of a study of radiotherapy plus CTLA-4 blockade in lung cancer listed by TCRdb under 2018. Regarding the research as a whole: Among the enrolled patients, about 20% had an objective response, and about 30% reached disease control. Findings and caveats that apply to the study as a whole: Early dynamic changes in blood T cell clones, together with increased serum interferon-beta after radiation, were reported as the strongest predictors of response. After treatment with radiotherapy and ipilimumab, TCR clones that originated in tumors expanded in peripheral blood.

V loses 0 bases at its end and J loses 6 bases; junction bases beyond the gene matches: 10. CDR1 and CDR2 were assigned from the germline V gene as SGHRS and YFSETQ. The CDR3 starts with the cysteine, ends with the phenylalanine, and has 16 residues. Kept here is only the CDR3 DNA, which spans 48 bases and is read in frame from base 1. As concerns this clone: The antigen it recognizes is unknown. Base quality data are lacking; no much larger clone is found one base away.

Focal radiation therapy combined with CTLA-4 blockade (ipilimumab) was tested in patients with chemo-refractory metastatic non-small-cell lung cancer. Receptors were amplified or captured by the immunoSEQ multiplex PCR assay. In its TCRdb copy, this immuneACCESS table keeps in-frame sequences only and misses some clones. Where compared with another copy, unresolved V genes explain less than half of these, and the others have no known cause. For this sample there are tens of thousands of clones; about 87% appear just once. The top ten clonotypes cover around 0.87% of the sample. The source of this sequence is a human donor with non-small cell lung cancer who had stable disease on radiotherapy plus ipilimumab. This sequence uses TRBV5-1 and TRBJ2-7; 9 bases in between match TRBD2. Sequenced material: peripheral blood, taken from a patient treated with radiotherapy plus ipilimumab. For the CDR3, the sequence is CASSLDAGGLEGEQYF. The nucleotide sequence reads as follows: TGCGCCAGCAGCTTGGATGCGGGAGGGCTCGAGGGCGAGCAGTACTTC.